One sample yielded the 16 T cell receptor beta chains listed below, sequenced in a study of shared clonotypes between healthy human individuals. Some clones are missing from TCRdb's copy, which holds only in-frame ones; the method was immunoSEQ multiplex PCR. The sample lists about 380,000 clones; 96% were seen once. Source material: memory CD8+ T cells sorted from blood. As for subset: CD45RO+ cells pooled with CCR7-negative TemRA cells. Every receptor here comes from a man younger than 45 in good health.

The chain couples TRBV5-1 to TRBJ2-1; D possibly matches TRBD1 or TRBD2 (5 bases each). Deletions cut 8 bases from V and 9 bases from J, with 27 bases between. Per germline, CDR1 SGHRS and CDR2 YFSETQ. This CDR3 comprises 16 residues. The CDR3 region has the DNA TGCGCCAGTATTGCGGATCCCGGGACCACGCGAGGTGAGCAGTTCTTC. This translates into CASIADPGTTRGEQFF.

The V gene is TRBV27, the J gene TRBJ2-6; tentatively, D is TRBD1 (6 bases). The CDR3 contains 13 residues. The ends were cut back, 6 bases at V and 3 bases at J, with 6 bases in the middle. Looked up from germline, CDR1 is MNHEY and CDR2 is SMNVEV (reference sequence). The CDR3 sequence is CASRQGGANVLTF. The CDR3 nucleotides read TGTGCCAGCAGACAGGGTGGGGCCAACGTCCTGACTTTC. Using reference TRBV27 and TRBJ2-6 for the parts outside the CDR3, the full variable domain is EAQVTQNPRYLITVTGKKLTVTCSQNMNHEYMSWYRQDPGLGLRQIYYSMNVEVTDKGDVPEGYKVSRKEKRNFPLILESPSPNQTSLYFCASRQGGANVLTFGAGSRLTVL.

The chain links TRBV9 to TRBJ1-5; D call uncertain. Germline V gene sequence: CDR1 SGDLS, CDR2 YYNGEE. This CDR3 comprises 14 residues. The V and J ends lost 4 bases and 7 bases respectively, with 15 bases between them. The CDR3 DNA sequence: TGTGCCAGCAGCCAGGCACCGGGGTTCCAGCCCCAGCATTTT. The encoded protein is CASSQAPGFQPQHF.

The CDR3 loop reads CASSDGVTGELFF. CDR3 coding DNA: TGTGCCAGCAGCGACGGAGTAACCGGGGAGCTGTTTTTT. The chain uses TRBV2 and TRBJ2-2; D not resolved. This CDR3 spans 13 amino acids. The germline V gene has CDR1 SNHLY and CDR2 FYNNEI. Trimming cost V 6 bases and J 5 bases, with 10 bases left between them.

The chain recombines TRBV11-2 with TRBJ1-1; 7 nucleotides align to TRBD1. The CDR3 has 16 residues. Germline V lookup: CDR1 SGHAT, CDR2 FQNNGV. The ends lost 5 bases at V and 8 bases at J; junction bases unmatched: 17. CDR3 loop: CASSHPGGRRSGEAFF. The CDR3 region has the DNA TGTGCCAGCAGCCATCCAGGGGGGCGAAGGTCGGGCGAAGCTTTCTTT.

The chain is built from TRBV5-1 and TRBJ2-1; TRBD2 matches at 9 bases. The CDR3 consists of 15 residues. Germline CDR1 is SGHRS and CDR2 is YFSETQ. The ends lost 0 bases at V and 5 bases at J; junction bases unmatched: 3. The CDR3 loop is CASSLVTSGNNEQFF. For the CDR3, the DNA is TGCGCCAGCAGCTTGGTGACTAGCGGTAACAATGAGCAGTTCTTC.

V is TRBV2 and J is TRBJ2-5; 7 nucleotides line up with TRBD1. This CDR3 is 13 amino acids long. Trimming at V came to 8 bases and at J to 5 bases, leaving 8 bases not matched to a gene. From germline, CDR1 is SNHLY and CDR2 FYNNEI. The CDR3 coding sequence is TGTGCCAGCCAGCAGGGACAGAAGGAGACCCAGTACTTC. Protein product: CASQQGQKETQYF.

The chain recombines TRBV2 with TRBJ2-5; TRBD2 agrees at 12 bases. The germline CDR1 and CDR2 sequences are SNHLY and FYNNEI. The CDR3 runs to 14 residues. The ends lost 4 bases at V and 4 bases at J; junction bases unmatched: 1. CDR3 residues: CASSGTSGTETQYF. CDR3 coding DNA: TGTGCCAGCAGTGGGACTAGCGGGACAGAGACCCAGTACTTC.

The chain's CDR3 is CASSPTGEETQYF. The CDR3 DNA is TGCGCCAGCAGCCCGACAGGGGAAGAGACCCAGTACTTC. The chain links TRBV4-1 to TRBJ2-5, with 8 nucleotides matching TRBD1. CDR3 length equals 13 residues. V lost 4 bases, J lost 3 bases, and 1 base stayed unmatched. Germline-derived CDR1 and CDR2 are MGHRA and YSYEKL.

CDR3 residues: CASSQVQAGVFYNEQFF. In DNA form, the CDR3 reads TGCGCCAGCAGCCAAGTTCAAGCGGGAGTTTTCTACAATGAGCAGTTCTTC. This sequence joins TRBV4-1 and TRBJ2-1, with 8 bases aligning to TRBD2. V shed 1 base and J 3 bases; nucleotides not matched to a gene: 8. CDR3 length: 17 residues. CDR1 is MGHRA and CDR2 is YSYEKL in the germline V gene.

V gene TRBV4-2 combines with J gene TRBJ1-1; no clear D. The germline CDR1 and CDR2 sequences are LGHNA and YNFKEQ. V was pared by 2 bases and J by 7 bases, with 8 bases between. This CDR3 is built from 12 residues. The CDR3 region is CASSQIYSEAFF. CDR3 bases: TGTGCCAGCAGCCAAATATACAGTGAAGCTTTCTTT.

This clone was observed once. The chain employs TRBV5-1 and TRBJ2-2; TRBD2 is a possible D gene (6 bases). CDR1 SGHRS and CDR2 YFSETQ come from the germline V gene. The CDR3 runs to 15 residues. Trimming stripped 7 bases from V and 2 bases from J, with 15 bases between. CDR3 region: CASATGEYNTGELFF. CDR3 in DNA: TGCGCCAGCGCAACGGGAGAATACAACACCGGGGAGCTGTTTTTT.

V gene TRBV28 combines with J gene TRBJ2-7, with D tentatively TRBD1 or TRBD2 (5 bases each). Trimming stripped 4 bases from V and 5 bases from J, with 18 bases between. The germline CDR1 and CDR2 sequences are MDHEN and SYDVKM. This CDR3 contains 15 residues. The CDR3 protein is CASSWAGTVINEQYF. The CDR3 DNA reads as TGTGCCAGCAGTTGGGCCGGGACGGTTATTAACGAGCAGTACTTC.

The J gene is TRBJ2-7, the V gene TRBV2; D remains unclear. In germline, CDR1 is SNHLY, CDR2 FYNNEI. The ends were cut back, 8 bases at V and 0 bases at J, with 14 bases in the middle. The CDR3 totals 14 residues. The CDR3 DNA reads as TGTGCCAGCTCCGGGCTCCTTAGCTCCTACGAGCAGTACTTC. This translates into CASSGLLSSYEQYF.

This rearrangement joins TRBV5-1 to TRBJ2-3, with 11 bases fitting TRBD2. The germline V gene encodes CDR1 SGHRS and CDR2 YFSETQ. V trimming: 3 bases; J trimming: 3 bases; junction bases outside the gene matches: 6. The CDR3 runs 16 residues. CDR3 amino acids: CASSYSGRAGTDTQYF. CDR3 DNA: TGCGCCAGCAGCTATAGCGGGAGGGCCGGAACAGATACGCAGTATTTT.

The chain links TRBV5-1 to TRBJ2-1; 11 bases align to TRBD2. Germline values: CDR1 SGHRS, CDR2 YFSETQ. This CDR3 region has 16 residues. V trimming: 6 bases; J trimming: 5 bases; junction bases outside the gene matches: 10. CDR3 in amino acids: CASNLLLAGEHNEQFF. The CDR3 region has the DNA TGCGCCAGCAACCTACTACTAGCGGGGGAACACAATGAGCAGTTCTTC.